These 18 T cell receptor beta chains were sequenced from one sample in a study of blood T cell repertoires in COVID-19 (TCRdb year 2020). The library was generated by the immunoSEQ multiplex PCR assay. TCRdb re-hosts the immuneACCESS table, in-frame sequences only. Its copies lack some clones; in the studies checked, an unresolved V gene accounts for under half of them, and the cause for the rest is not known. Across this sample there are roughly 81,000 clones, with about 86% seen only once. The ten largest account for roughly 36% of the sample. The specimen was peripheral blood. These receptors were taken from an elderly man with active or convalescent COVID-19.

The chain links TRBV6-6 to TRBJ1-1; 7 nucleotides align to TRBD1. The J segment lost 6 bases and the V segment lost 2 bases, leaving 6 bases of the junction unmatched. The CDR3 is 14 amino acids. Germline V gives CDR1 MNHNY, CDR2 SVGAGI (reference sequence). The CDR3 coding sequence is TGTGCCAGCAGTTACCCAGGGGGATCCGCTGAAGCTTTCTTT. This translates into CASSYPGGSAEAFF.

The chain carries TRBV19 and TRBJ1-1; D remains ambiguous. V was pared by 5 bases and J by 5 bases, with 12 bases between. The CDR3 extends over 13 amino acids. The V gene's germline CDR1 is LNHDA and CDR2 SQIVND (reference sequence). CDR3 sequence: CASSGKRGTEAFF. The CDR3 region has the DNA TGTGCCAGTAGTGGTAAAAGAGGGACTGAAGCTTTCTTT. The complete variable domain, with remaining parts taken from reference TRBV19 and TRBJ1-1, reads DGGITQSPKYLFRKEGQNVTLSCEQNLNHDAMYWYRQDPGQGLRLIYYSQIVNDFQKGDIAEGYSVSREKKESFPLTVTSAQKNPTAFYLCASSGKRGTEAFFGQGTRLTVV.

The chain is built from TRBV27 and TRBJ1-5; D may be TRBD1 (6 bases). Germline CDR1 is MNHEY and CDR2 is SMNVEV (reference sequence). Between the trimmed V and J ends, which lost 5 bases and 3 bases, there was a span of 20 bases. The CDR3 loop spans 17 amino acids. The CDR3 nucleotides are TGTGCCAGCAGTCCATACGACCCAGGGGTGATCAATCAGCCCCAGCATTTT. Translated: CASSPYDPGVINQPQHF.

The rearrangement joins TRBV6-2 or TRBV6-3 to TRBJ2-5; 14 nucleotides agree with TRBD2. This CDR3 has 19 residues. Germline CDR1 is MNHEY and CDR2 is SVGEGT. V lost 1 base to trimming and J lost 5 bases; unmatched junction nucleotides: 12. CDR3 coding DNA: TGTGCCAGCAGTTACTTCTCAGGGCCGGGACTAGCGGGAGCTGAGACCCAGTACTTC. It is translated as CASSYFSGPGLAGAETQYF.

This chain links TRBV2 with TRBJ1-2; the D gene is possibly TRBD1 (6 bases). This CDR3 comprises 14 residues. V gave up 6 bases and J gave up 0 bases, with 11 bases separating them. Germline V CDR1 and CDR2: SNHLY, FYNNEI. In nucleotides, the CDR3 is TGTGCCAGCAGACGGACAGAATCTAACTATGGCTACACCTTC. Translating it yields CASRRTESNYGYTF.

The chain recombines TRBV7-7 with TRBJ2-1, with 9 nucleotides matching TRBD1. Germline V CDR1 and CDR2: SSHAT, FNYEAQ (reference sequence). This CDR3 is 14 amino acids long. The V and J ends lost 4 bases and 9 bases, in that order; junction bases with no gene match: 7. The CDR3 region is CASSSNRGHGEQFF. CDR3 DNA: TGTGCCAGCAGCTCAAACAGGGGGCATGGTGAGCAGTTCTTC.

This rearrangement joins TRBV9 to TRBJ2-1, with D tentatively TRBD2 (6 bases). V lost 4 bases and J lost 4, with 12 bases in between. CDR3 length: 14 amino acids. Germline-derived CDR1 and CDR2 are SGDLS and YYNGEE. The CDR3 DNA reads TGTGCCAGCAGCCAAACCGGGACTTACAATGAGCAGTTCTTC. Its protein is CASSQTGTYNEQFF.

This sequence joins TRBV7-2 and TRBJ1-4, with TRBD1 as a possible D gene (6 bases). The CDR3 runs to 13 residues. Germline CDR1 is SGHTA and CDR2 is FQGNSA. V shed 5 bases and J shed 8 bases, with 12 bases lying between them. Here the CDR3 DNA reads TGTGCCAGCAGCCAGAGGGGGGGGGAAAAACTGTTTTTT. It codes for CASSQRGGEKLFF.

This chain joins TRBV5-1 and TRBJ2-1, with 8 bases identical to TRBD2. CDR1 is SGHRS, CDR2 YFSETQ, per germline. V gave up 3 bases and J gave up 6 bases; unmatched junction bases: 11. The CDR3 contains 16 residues. The CDR3 region is CASSWKLAEGGNEQFF. CDR3 bases: TGCGCCAGCAGCTGGAAACTAGCGGAGGGGGGCAATGAGCAGTTCTTC.

The genes are TRBV4-2 and TRBJ2-7; possibly TRBD2 for D (5 bases). Germline values: CDR1 LGHNA, CDR2 YNFKEQ. CDR3 length: 16 amino acids. V was shortened by 3 bases and J by 4 bases, with 19 bases between the two germline ends. The CDR3 here is CASSQSLALDSYEQYF. In nucleotides, the CDR3 is TGTGCCAGCAGCCAGAGCCTAGCTCTCGATTCTTACGAGCAGTACTTC.

The rearrangement links TRBV4-2 to TRBJ2-5; D may be TRBD2 (6 bases). From germline, CDR1 is LGHNA and CDR2 YNFKEQ. The CDR3 sequence is 17 residues long. Trimming took off 3 bases at V and 3 bases at J, with 20 bases between the two ends. For the CDR3, the DNA is TGTGCCAGCAGCCACAATTTTAGACTAGTCGGGGAAGAGACCCAGTACTTC. The encoded protein is CASSHNFRLVGEETQYF.

The CDR3 reads CASSSTGTVGETQYF. The CDR3 DNA reads TGTGCCAGTAGTTCAACCGGGACAGTGGGTGAGACCCAGTACTTC. The chain couples TRBV19 to TRBJ2-5; 7 nucleotides agree with TRBD1. The CDR3 is 15 residues long. V dropped 5 bases and J dropped 5; count of bases not matched to a gene: 11. Germline V gene sequence: CDR1 LNHDA, CDR2 SQIVND (reference sequence).

The chain employs TRBV5-6 and TRBJ2-7, with TRBD2 identical over 9 bases. J was trimmed by 3 bases and V by 0 bases; bases with no gene match: 4. The germline V gene has CDR1 SGHDT and CDR2 YYEEEE. The CDR3 contains 15 residues. CDR3 sequence reads: CASSLGPSGNYEQYF. DNA for the CDR3: TGTGCCAGCAGCTTGGGTCCTAGCGGGAACTACGAGCAGTACTTC.

The chain joins TRBV9 to TRBJ1-1; 9 bases map to TRBD1. CDR3 length: 15 residues. V shed 0 bases, J shed 0 bases, and the junction held 0 bases outside the gene matches. The germline gives CDR1 SGDLS, CDR2 YYNGEE. The DNA for the CDR3 is TGTGCCAGCAGCGTAGGGGACAGGGTGAACACTGAAGCTTTCTTT. Amino acids: CASSVGDRVNTEAFF.

The chain couples TRBV5-1 to TRBJ2-6; a weak D match, TRBD2 (6 bases). There are 16 residues in the CDR3. With 5 bases removed from V and 0 bases from J, the gap between germline ends came to 12 bases. Germline V gene data show CDR1 as SGHRS and CDR2 as YFSETQ. CDR3 region: CASRPGLSSGANVLTF. The CDR3 DNA reads as TGCGCCAGCAGACCGGGACTCAGCTCTGGGGCCAACGTCCTGACTTTC. Using reference TRBV5-1 and TRBJ2-6 for the parts outside the CDR3, the full variable domain is KAGVTQTPRYLIKTRGQQVTLSCSPISGHRSVSWYQQTPGQGLQFLFEYFSETQRNKGNFPGRFSGRQFSNSRSEMNVSTLELGDSALYLCASRPGLSSGANVLTFGAGSRLTVL.

The rearrangement joins TRBV3-1 (or the pseudogene TRBV3-2) to TRBJ2-7; TRBD2 aligns across 10 bases. The CDR3 runs to 18 residues. V lost 6 bases and J lost 6; bases outside the gene matches: 20. The germline gives CDR1 LGHDT, CDR2 YNNKEL (reference sequence). CDR3 sequence reads: CASSPLWSGRGKGGEQYF. CDR3 bases: TGTGCCAGCAGTCCCCTGTGGAGCGGGAGGGGAAAGGGGGGCGAGCAGTACTTC.

V gene TRBV7-2 combines with J gene TRBJ2-2, with 8 bases identical to TRBD2. The V and J ends lost 5 bases and 5 bases, in that order; junction bases with no gene match: 10. The CDR3 has 16 amino acids. Germline CDR1 reads SGHTA; CDR2 reads FQGNSA. This CDR3 is CASSRRGAIGTGELFF. CDR3 DNA: TGTGCCAGCAGCAGGCGGGGGGCCATCGGTACCGGGGAGCTGTTTTTT.

V is TRBV6-1 and J is TRBJ2-4, with 9 positions matching TRBD2. Trimming removed 1 base from V and 0 bases from J; junction bases left unmatched: 1. Germline assignment: CDR1 MNHNS and CDR2 SASEGT. The CDR3 covers 16 residues. CDR3 residues: CASSEVAGVAKNIQYF. DNA for the CDR3: TGTGCCAGCAGTGAAGTAGCGGGAGTAGCCAAAAACATTCAGTACTTC.